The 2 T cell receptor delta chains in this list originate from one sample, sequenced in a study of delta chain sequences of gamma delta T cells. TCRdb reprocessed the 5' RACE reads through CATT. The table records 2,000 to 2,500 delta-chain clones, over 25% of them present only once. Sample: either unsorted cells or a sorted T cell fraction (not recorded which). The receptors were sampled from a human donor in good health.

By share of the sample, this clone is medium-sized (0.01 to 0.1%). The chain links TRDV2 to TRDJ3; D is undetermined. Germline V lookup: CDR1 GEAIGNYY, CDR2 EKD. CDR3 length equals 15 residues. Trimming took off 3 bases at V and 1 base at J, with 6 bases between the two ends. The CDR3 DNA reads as TGTGCCTGTGACCCGATTTCCTGGGACACCCGACAGATGTTTTTC. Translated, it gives CACDPISWDTRQMFF.

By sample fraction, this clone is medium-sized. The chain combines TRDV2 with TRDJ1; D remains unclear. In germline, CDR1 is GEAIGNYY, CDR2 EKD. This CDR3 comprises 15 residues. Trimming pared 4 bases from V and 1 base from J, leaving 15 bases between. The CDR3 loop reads CACDKLQNVTDKLIF. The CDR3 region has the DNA TGTGCCTGTGATAAACTTCAGAACGTCACCGATAAACTCATCTTT.